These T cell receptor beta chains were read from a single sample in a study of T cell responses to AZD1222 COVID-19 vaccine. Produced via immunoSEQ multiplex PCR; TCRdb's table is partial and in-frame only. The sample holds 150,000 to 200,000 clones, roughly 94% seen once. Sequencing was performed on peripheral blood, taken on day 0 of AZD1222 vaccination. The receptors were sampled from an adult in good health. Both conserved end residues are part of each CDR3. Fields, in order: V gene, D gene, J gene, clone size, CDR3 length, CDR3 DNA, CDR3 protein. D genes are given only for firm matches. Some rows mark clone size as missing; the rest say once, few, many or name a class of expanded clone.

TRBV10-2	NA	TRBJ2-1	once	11	TGCGCCAGCAGACTCAACAATGAGCAGTTCTTC	CASRLNNEQFF
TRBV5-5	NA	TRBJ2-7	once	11	TGTGCCAGCAGCCGTTCTTACGAGCAGTACTTC	CASSRSYEQYF
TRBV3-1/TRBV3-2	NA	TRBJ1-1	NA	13	TGTGCCAGCAGCCAAGTGGGGAGTTCTGAAGCTTTCTTT	CASSQVGSSEAFF
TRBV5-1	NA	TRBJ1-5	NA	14	TGCGCCAGCAGCTTGGATGGGGGTGATCAGCCCCAGCATTTT	CASSLDGGDQPQHF
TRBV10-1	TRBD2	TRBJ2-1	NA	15	TGCGCCAGCAGTGGAGGGGGACTAGGGACCTGGGAGCAGTTCTTC	CASSGGGLGTWEQFF
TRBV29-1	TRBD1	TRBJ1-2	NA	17	TGCAGCGTTGGGACGCTAGAGGGACAGGGTGGGGGCTATGGCTACACCTTC	CSVGTLEGQGGGYGYTF
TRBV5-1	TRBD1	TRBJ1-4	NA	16	TGCGCCAGCAGCCGAAATCGACAGGGGGCGCGTGAAAAACTGTTTTTT	CASSRNRQGAREKLFF
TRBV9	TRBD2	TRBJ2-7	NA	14	TGTGCCAGCAGCGCATCCGGGACTACAAACCAGCAGTACTTC	CASSASGTTNQQYF
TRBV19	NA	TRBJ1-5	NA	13	TGTGCCAGTACGCGGCAGGGTAATCAGCCCCAGCATTTT	CASTRQGNQPQHF
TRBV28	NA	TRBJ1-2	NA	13	TGTGCCAGCAGCTCCCACGAGACCCATGGCTACACCTTC	CASSSHETHGYTF
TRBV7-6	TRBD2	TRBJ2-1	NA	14	TGTGCCAGCAGAAAACTAGCGGGAGGAAATGAGCAGTTCTTC	CASRKLAGGNEQFF
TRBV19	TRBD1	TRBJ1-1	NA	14	TGTGCCAGTAGTGGACAGGGGGCGGGCACTGAAGCTTTCTTT	CASSGQGAGTEAFF
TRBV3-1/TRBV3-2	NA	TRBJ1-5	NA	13	TGTGCCAGCAGCTCGGGGGGGAATCAGCCCCAGCATTTT	CASSSGGNQPQHF
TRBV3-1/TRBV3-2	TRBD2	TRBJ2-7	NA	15	TGTGCCAGCGGAGGTAGAACTAGCGGGTTCTACGAGCAGTACTTC	CASGGRTSGFYEQYF
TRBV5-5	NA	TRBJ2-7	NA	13	TGTGCCAGCAGCTTGGGTAGGTCCTACGAGCAGTACTTC	CASSLGRSYEQYF
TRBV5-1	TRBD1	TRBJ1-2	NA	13	TGCGCCAGCAGCTTCACAGGGGAAGGGGGCTACACCTTC	CASSFTGEGGYTF
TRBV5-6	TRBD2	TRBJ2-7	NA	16	TGTGCCAGCAGCTTAAGTCCCAGCGGGAGCAGGTACGAGCAGTACTTC	CASSLSPSGSRYEQYF
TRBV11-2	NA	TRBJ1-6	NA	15	TGTGCCAGCAGCTGGTCAATGGGGGACAATTCACCCCTCCACTTT	CASSWSMGDNSPLHF
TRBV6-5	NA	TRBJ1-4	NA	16	TGTGCCAGCAGTTACTCGATAAGTTTGGCCGCGGGAAAACTGTTTTTT	CASSYSISLAAGKLFF
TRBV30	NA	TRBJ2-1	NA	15	TGTGCCTGGACCAAACCGGGGAAAGCGTTTGATGAGCAGTTCTTC	CAWTKPGKAFDEQFF
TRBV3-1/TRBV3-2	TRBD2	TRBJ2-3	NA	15	TGTGCCAGCAGACAAGCGGGAGGGGTCACAGATACGCAGTATTTT	CASRQAGGVTDTQYF
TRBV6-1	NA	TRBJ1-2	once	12	TGTGCCAGCAGTGAACAGGGGTATGGCTACACCTTC	CASSEQGYGYTF
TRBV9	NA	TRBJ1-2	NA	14	TGTGCCAGCAACTTAACCGCTTTGCGCTATGGCTACACCTTC	CASNLTALRYGYTF
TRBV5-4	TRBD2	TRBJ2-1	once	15	TGTGCCAGCAGCGGGATAGCGGGAGTGGGTAATGAGCAGTTCTTC	CASSGIAGVGNEQFF
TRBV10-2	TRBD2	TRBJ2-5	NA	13	TGCGCCAGCAGTGAGCATAGCGGGAGAACCCAGTACTTC	CASSEHSGRTQYF
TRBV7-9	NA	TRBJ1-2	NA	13	TGTGCCAGCAGCCCCGGGACCCTCTATGGCTACACCTTC	CASSPGTLYGYTF
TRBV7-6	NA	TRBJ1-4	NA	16	TGTGCCAGCAGCATTACATCTCGGGGATGGGGGGAAAAACTGTTTTTT	CASSITSRGWGEKLFF
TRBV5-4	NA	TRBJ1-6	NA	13	TGTGCCAGCAGGTGGGAGGGTGATTCACCCCTCCACTTT	CASRWEGDSPLHF
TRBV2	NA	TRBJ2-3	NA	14	TGTGCCAGCATACGGGCCTCCGGGACAGATACGCAGTATTTT	CASIRASGTDTQYF
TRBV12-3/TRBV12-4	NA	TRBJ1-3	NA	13	TGTGCCAGCAGAGAGTCAGCTGGAAACACCATATATTTT	CASRESAGNTIYF
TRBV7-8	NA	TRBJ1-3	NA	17	TGTGCCAGCAGCTTATGGGCGCAACTGACCTCTGGAAACACCATATATTTT	CASSLWAQLTSGNTIYF
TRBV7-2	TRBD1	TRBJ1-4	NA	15	TGTGCCAGCAACCAACAGGGGGCGTTTGGTGAAAAACTGTTTTTT	CASNQQGAFGEKLFF
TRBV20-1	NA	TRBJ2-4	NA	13	TGCAGTGCTAGTTCCGGGTCCAAAAACATTCAGTACTTC	CSASSGSKNIQYF
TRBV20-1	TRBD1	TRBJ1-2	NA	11	TGCAGTGCTGGGACAGGGGGTGGCTACACCTTC	CSAGTGGGYTF
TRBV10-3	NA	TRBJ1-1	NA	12	TGTGCCATCAGCAAGACTAACACTGAAGCTTTCTTT	CAISKTNTEAFF
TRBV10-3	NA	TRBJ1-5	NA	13	TGTGCCATCAGTTATACTGGAAATCAGCCCCAGCATTTT	CAISYTGNQPQHF
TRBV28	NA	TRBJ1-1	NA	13	TGTGCCACTCGACCCGGTGGGAACACTGAAGCTTTCTTT	CATRPGGNTEAFF
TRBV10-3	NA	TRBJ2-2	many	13	TGTGCCATCAGTGAGTCCGACACCGGGGAGCTGTTTTTT	CAISESDTGELFF
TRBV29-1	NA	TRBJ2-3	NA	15	TGCAGCGTTCCCATCAACCGGGGGCACGAAGATACGCAGTATTTT	CSVPINRGHEDTQYF
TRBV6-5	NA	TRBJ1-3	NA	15	TGTGCCAGCAGACTGTCCCTTTCCTCTGGAAACACCATATATTTT	CASRLSLSSGNTIYF
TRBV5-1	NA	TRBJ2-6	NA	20	TGCGCCAGCAGCTTGGCCTTACGCGGCTTTTTCCGCTCTGGGGCCAACGTCCTGACTTTC	CASSLALRGFFRSGANVLTF
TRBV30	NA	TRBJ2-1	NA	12	TGTGCCTGGATTCCGAGCTCCCATGAGCAGTTCTTC	CAWIPSSHEQFF
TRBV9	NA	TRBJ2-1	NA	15	TGTGCCAGCAGCGTAGGAGGGGGTGAGCCGGGTGAGCAGTTCTTC	CASSVGGGEPGEQFF
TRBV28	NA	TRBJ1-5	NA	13	TGTGCCAGCAGTTCCGCGCGGCATCAGCCCCAGCATTTT	CASSSARHQPQHF
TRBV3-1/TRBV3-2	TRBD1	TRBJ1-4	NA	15	TGTGCCAGCAGTCATCAGGGGGCCACCCCGGAAAAACTGTTTTTT	CASSHQGATPEKLFF
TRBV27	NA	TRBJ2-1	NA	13	TGTGCCAGCAGTTTTGGTTCTGGGAATGAGCAGTTCTTC	CASSFGSGNEQFF
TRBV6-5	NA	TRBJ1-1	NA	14	TGTGCCAGCAGTTCTATGGGTTGGAACACTGAAGCTTTCTTT	CASSSMGWNTEAFF
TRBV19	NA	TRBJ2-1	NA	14	TGTGCCAGTAGTATGGCGGAGTTTTACAATGAGCAGTTCTTC	CASSMAEFYNEQFF
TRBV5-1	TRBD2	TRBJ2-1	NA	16	TGCGCCAGCAGCCCCCGGGGGACTAGTCTAACAAGCGAGCAGTTCTTC	CASSPRGTSLTSEQFF
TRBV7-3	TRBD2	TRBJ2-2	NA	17	TGTGCCAGCAGCTTAACATCTAGCGGCGCGAACACCGGGGAGCTGTTTTTT	CASSLTSSGANTGELFF
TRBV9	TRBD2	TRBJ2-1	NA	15	TGTGCCAGCAGCGCCGAGGCTAGCGGACACAATGAGCAGTTCTTC	CASSAEASGHNEQFF
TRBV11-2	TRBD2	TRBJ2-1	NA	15	TGTGCCAGCAGCTCATGGGCTAGCGGGAGCAATGAGCAGTTCTTC	CASSSWASGSNEQFF
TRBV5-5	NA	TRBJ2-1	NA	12	TGTGCCAGCTCCGTGGTAGACTTTGAGCAGTTCTTC	CASSVVDFEQFF
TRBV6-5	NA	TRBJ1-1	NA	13	TGTGCCAGCAGTTATCGTACGGGTACTGAAGCTTTCTTT	CASSYRTGTEAFF